The clone carrying this TCR beta chain came up a few times. Its cognate antigen is unknown. These data are taken from a study of blood T cells in healthy people across ages. Using a J-beta primer mix together with a sample-barcoded 5' primer, a second PCR was run for roughly 6 to 11 cycles. Template switching added a 12-random-nucleotide identifier to every cDNA molecule. TCRdb reanalysed the 5' RACE reads using MiXCR and keeps one entry per CDR3 protein. The repertoire holds about 1,400,000 distinct CDR3 sequences, with 42% as singletons. V was shortened by 1 base and J by 8 bases, with 9 bases between the two germline ends. This CDR3 spans 13 amino acids. Germline loops: CDR1 LGHNA, CDR2 YNFKEQ. Whole-study findings and limits: Donor CMV status was unknown, possibly confounding expanded clonotype changes.

V usage is TRBV4-2 and J usage is TRBJ2-1; D unresolved. This TCR was sampled from a woman younger than 35 in good health. The sequenced sample was blood. The CDR3 DNA is TGTGCCAGCAGCCAAGCACTTGTAGATGAGCAGTTCTTC. Amino acid sequence: CASSQALVDEQFF.